The 24 T cell receptor beta chains given below trace back to one sample, sequenced in a study of cytomegalovirus exposure and HLA in healthy donors. Profiled with immunoSEQ multiplex PCR; TCRdb holds only in-frame clones, not every one. The sample contains 40,000 to 55,000 clones, 93% of which appear only once. Sequenced input: PBMCs. The receptor source for this set is a woman in her late teens or twenties in good health and CMV-seronegative.

This chain joins TRBV9 and TRBJ2-2; TRBD2 aligns across 13 bases. The V gene end was trimmed by 4 bases and the J gene end by 0 bases; junction bases not matched to a gene: 6. Germline values: CDR1 SGDLS, CDR2 YYNGEE. The CDR3 extends over 18 amino acids. In nucleotides, the CDR3 is TGTGCCAGCAGCCGGGGACTAGCGGGGCCGGCGAACACCGGGGAGCTGTTTTTT. Its translation is CASSRGLAGPANTGELFF. Drawing the rest from reference TRBV9 and TRBJ2-2, the complete variable domain is DSGVTQTPKHLITATGQRVTLRCSPRSGDLSVYWYQQSLDQGLQFLIQYYNGEERAKGNILERFSAQQFPDLHSELNLSSLELGDSALYFCASSRGLAGPANTGELFFGEGSRLTVL.

The V gene is TRBV10-3, the J gene TRBJ2-7; 14 nucleotides line up with TRBD2. Trimming removed 6 bases from V and 5 bases from J; junction bases left unmatched: 9. Germline CDR1 and CDR2: ENHRY and SYGVKD. There are 16 residues in the CDR3. The CDR3 loop reads CAISRLAGGPGDEQYF. The CDR3 region has the DNA TGTGCCATCAGCCGACTAGCGGGAGGGCCTGGGGACGAGCAGTACTTC.

CDR3 region: CASSPPTGGRADTQYF. The CDR3 DNA is TGCGCCAGCAGCCCCCCGACAGGGGGTCGCGCAGATACGCAGTATTTT. The chain is built from TRBV5-1 and TRBJ2-3, with TRBD1 matching over 9 bases. In germline, CDR1 is SGHRS, CDR2 YFSETQ. This CDR3 is 16 amino acids long. V lost 4 bases, J lost 4 bases, and 10 bases stayed unmatched.

This chain uses TRBV25-1 with TRBJ1-1, with a tentative D call TRBD1 (6 bases). The CDR3 length is 17 residues. Trimming removed 4 bases from V and 1 base from J, with 19 bases in between. Germline V gene data show CDR1 as MGHDK and CDR2 as SYGVNS. CDR3 sequence (DNA): TGTGCCAGCAGTGCGAGACAGGTTGGGAAAGCGAACACTGAAGCTTTCTTT. Translation gives CASSARQVGKANTEAFF.

This chain uses TRBV7-9 with TRBJ1-4; D remains ambiguous. The CDR3 is 15 amino acids. Between the trimmed V and J ends, which lost 5 bases and 2 bases, there was a span of 12 bases. Germline-derived CDR1 and CDR2 are SEHNR and FQNEAQ (reference sequence). This CDR3 reads CASSPRGVTNEKLFF. In DNA, the CDR3 is TGTGCCAGCAGCCCCCGCGGTGTCACTAATGAAAAACTGTTTTTT.

This clone has more than one count but fewer than ten. The rearrangement uses TRBV19 and TRBJ1-1; 7 bases line up with TRBD1. The germline V gene encodes CDR1 LNHDA and CDR2 SQIVND (reference sequence). This CDR3 is built from 13 residues. Trimming took 10 bases from V and 0 from J; bases not matched to a gene: 5. The CDR3: CATGQTLNTEAFF. The CDR3, as DNA: TGTGCCACGGGACAGACCTTGAACACTGAAGCTTTCTTT.

This clone was found once. The rearrangement uses TRBV10-2 and TRBJ1-2, with a possible D match to TRBD1 (5 bases). The CDR3 runs 13 residues. Trimming cost V 4 bases and J 4 bases, with 10 bases left between them. Per the germline V gene, CDR1 is WSHSY and CDR2 is SAAADI. CDR3 protein: CASSASGIYGYTF. The CDR3 region has the DNA TGCGCCAGCAGTGCCTCAGGGATCTATGGCTACACCTTC.

V gene TRBV28 combines with J gene TRBJ2-6; maybe TRBD1 (5 bases). Trimming pared 4 bases from V and 4 bases from J, leaving 17 bases between. Germline values: CDR1 MDHEN, CDR2 SYDVKM. The CDR3 runs 17 residues. In DNA, the CDR3 is TGTGCCAGCAGTTGGGGCGGTGGGATGAGCGGGGCCAACGTCCTGACTTTC. This gives the protein CASSWGGGMSGANVLTF.

V gene TRBV5-7 combines with J gene TRBJ2-3; D is uncertain. TRBV5-7 is an open reading frame whose function is uncertain. The CDR3 covers 14 residues. Trimming left V 3 bases short and J 4 bases short, with 12 bases between. The CDR3 protein is CASSSPGVADTQYF. DNA for the CDR3: TGTGCCAGCAGCTCCCCCGGAGTGGCAGATACGCAGTATTTT.

V gene TRBV7-3 combines with J gene TRBJ2-2, with a possible D match to TRBD1 (5 bases). Trimming stripped 3 bases from V and 1 base from J, with 6 bases between. The CDR3 has 14 amino acids. CDR1 and CDR2 from the germline V gene are SGHTA and FQGTGA. CDR3 nucleotides: TGTGCCAGCAGCTTTGGACAGAACACCGGGGAGCTGTTTTTT. It yields the protein CASSFGQNTGELFF.

V usage is TRBV19 and J usage is TRBJ2-3; 7 bases line up with TRBD2. There are 14 residues in the CDR3. Germline V gene data show CDR1 as LNHDA and CDR2 as SQIVND (reference sequence). The J segment lost 1 base and the V segment lost 11 bases, leaving 9 bases of the junction unmatched. CDR3 sequence reads: CALAGLVGTDTQYF. The CDR3 DNA reads as TGTGCCTTAGCCGGACTAGTGGGCACAGATACGCAGTATTTT. The full variable domain, in which reference TRBV19 and TRBJ2-3 provide the parts outside the CDR3, is DGGITQSPKYLFRKEGQNVTLSCEQNLNHDAMYWYRQDPGQGLRLIYYSQIVNDFQKGDIAEGYSVSREKKESFPLTVTSAQKNPTAFYLCALAGLVGTDTQYFGPGTRLTVL.

The chain links TRBV10-3 to TRBJ1-3; D not resolved. The germline V gene has CDR1 ENHRY and CDR2 SYGVKD. The V gene lost 4 bases and the J gene lost 3 bases, with 7 bases spanning the gap. The CDR3 contains 13 residues. CDR3 sequence reads: CAISAGFGNTIYF. The DNA for the CDR3 is TGTGCCATCAGTGCGGGGTTTGGAAACACCATATATTTT.

The chain recombines TRBV30 with TRBJ2-7; 8 bases are a match to TRBD1. Unmatched junction bases numbered 4, after V lost 1 base and J lost 2 bases. There are 14 residues in the CDR3. Germline V gene data show CDR1 as GTSNPN and CDR2 as SVGIG (reference sequence). The CDR3 is CAWSGADRAYEQYF. The CDR3 bases are TGTGCCTGGAGTGGCGCGGACAGGGCCTACGAGCAGTACTTC.

The chain combines TRBV28 with TRBJ1-2; tentatively, D is TRBD1 (6 bases). Trimming left V 3 bases short and J 5 bases short, with 22 bases between. This CDR3 region has 17 residues. From germline, CDR1 is MDHEN and CDR2 SYDVKM. The CDR3 here is CASSFVGAVDPIYGYTF. The CDR3 nucleotides read TGTGCCAGCAGTTTCGTGGGGGCAGTCGATCCTATTTATGGCTACACCTTC.

The V and J genes are TRBV5-1 and TRBJ2-3; D is perhaps TRBD2 (6 bases). This CDR3 has 14 residues. Germline V CDR1 and CDR2: SGHRS, YFSETQ. Trimming removed 4 bases from V and 0 bases from J, with 9 bases in between. The CDR3 is CASSAGTSTDTQYF. The CDR3, as DNA: TGCGCCAGCAGCGCCGGGACTAGCACAGATACGCAGTATTTT. The variable domain in full, completed from reference TRBV5-1 and TRBJ2-3, reads KAGVTQTPRYLIKTRGQQVTLSCSPISGHRSVSWYQQTPGQGLQFLFEYFSETQRNKGNFPGRFSGRQFSNSRSEMNVSTLELGDSALYLCASSAGTSTDTQYFGPGTRLTVL.

V and J are TRBV27 and TRBJ1-3; D might be TRBD1 (6 bases). CDR3 size: 16 residues. V dropped 6 bases and J dropped 1 base, with 16 bases sitting between them. Germline-derived CDR1 and CDR2 are MNHEY and SMNVEV (reference sequence). Here the CDR3 DNA reads TGTGCCAGCAGGAAGAGGGGGGGTTGGTCTGGAAACACCATATATTTT. Amino acid sequence: CASRKRGGWSGNTIYF.

The rearrangement joins TRBV6-5 to TRBJ1-2; 8 bases line up with TRBD1. With 2 bases clipped from V and 2 bases from J, the junction kept 4 bases outside the gene matches. The germline CDR1 and CDR2 sequences are MNHEY and SVGAGI. This CDR3 has 15 residues. CDR3 protein: CASSYRQGANYGYTF. DNA for the CDR3: TGTGCCAGCAGTTACCGGCAGGGGGCAAACTATGGCTACACCTTC.

The rearrangement links TRBV2 to TRBJ1-2; the D is unclear. The V gene lost 0 bases and the J gene lost 5 bases, with 10 bases spanning the gap. CDR3 length equals 14 residues. CDR1 and CDR2 from the germline V gene are SNHLY and FYNNEI. CDR3 sequence reads: CASSEAMAGYGYTF. CDR3 DNA sequence: TGTGCCAGCAGTGAAGCGATGGCAGGTTATGGCTACACCTTC. Drawing the rest from reference TRBV2 and TRBJ1-2, the complete variable domain is EPEVTQTPSHQVTQMGQEVILRCVPISNHLYFYWYRQILGQKVEFLVSFYNNEISEKSEIFDDQFSVERPDGSNFTLKIRSTKLEDSAMYFCASSEAMAGYGYTFGSGTRLTVV.

V usage is TRBV6-6 and J usage is TRBJ2-6, with a weak D call TRBD2 (6 bases). Per the germline V gene, CDR1 is MNHNY and CDR2 is SVGAGI (reference sequence). The CDR3 extends over 16 amino acids. V lost 8 bases and J 0 bases, leaving 14 bases between the germline ends. Here the CDR3 reads CASLKWGDSGANVLTF. Here the CDR3 DNA reads TGTGCCAGCTTAAAGTGGGGGGACTCTGGGGCCAACGTCCTGACTTTC.

The chain recombines TRBV9 with TRBJ2-3; D is possibly TRBD2 (5 bases). Looked up from germline, CDR1 is SGDLS and CDR2 is YYNGEE. This CDR3 spans 17 amino acids. Trimming left V 0 bases short and J 3 bases short, with 17 bases between. The CDR3 nucleotides read TGTGCCAGCAGCGTAGAGTCGGGGTATGGCAAAACAGATACGCAGTATTTT. This encodes CASSVESGYGKTDTQYF.

The J gene is TRBJ1-5, the V gene TRBV7-9, with TRBD1 matching over 9 bases. CDR1 and CDR2 from the germline V gene are SEHNR and FQNEAQ (reference sequence). The CDR3 runs 15 residues. J gave up 4 bases and V 4 bases, and 5 bases lay outside the gene matches. CDR3 sequence: CASSWGGQGNQPQHF. CDR3 in DNA: TGTGCCAGCAGCTGGGGGGGACAGGGAAATCAGCCCCAGCATTTT.

This clone was seen only a few times. The chain has TRBV16 and TRBJ1-1; D not resolved. This CDR3 has 16 residues. V lost 0 bases and J lost 3, with 14 bases in between. Germline CDR1 is KGHSY and CDR2 is FQNENV. The DNA for the CDR3 is TGTGCCAGCAGCCAATCATCTGGCGGGCCTCACACTGAAGCTTTCTTT. It encodes CASSQSSGGPHTEAFF. Using reference TRBV16 and TRBJ1-1 for the parts outside the CDR3, the full variable domain is GEEVAQTPKHLVRGEGQKAKLYCAPIKGHSYVFWYQQVLKNEFKFLISFQNENVFDETGMPKERFSAKCLPNSPCSLEIQATKLEDSAVYFCASSQSSGGPHTEAFFGQGTRLTVV.

This chain connects TRBV27 to TRBJ2-7; possible D gene TRBD1, 5 bases. CDR1 is MNHEY, CDR2 SMNVEV, per germline (reference sequence). The CDR3 contains 13 residues. Trimming took 5 bases from V and 2 from J, leaving 10 bases between them. The CDR3 bases are TGTGCCAGCAGTCAGGGCAGCACCTACGAGCAGTACTTC. It specifies CASSQGSTYEQYF.

A word on this clone: The same CDR3 also results from other DNA sequences found in this sample. This chain links TRBV5-1 with TRBJ2-3, with TRBD1 identical over 11 bases. The junction had 1 base not matched to a gene; V was cut back by 3 bases and J by 4 bases. The CDR3 is made up of 14 amino acids. From germline, CDR1 is SGHRS and CDR2 YFSETQ. Here the CDR3 reads CASSSGQGADTQYF. Here the CDR3 DNA reads TGCGCCAGCAGCTCGGGACAGGGGGCAGATACGCAGTATTTT.